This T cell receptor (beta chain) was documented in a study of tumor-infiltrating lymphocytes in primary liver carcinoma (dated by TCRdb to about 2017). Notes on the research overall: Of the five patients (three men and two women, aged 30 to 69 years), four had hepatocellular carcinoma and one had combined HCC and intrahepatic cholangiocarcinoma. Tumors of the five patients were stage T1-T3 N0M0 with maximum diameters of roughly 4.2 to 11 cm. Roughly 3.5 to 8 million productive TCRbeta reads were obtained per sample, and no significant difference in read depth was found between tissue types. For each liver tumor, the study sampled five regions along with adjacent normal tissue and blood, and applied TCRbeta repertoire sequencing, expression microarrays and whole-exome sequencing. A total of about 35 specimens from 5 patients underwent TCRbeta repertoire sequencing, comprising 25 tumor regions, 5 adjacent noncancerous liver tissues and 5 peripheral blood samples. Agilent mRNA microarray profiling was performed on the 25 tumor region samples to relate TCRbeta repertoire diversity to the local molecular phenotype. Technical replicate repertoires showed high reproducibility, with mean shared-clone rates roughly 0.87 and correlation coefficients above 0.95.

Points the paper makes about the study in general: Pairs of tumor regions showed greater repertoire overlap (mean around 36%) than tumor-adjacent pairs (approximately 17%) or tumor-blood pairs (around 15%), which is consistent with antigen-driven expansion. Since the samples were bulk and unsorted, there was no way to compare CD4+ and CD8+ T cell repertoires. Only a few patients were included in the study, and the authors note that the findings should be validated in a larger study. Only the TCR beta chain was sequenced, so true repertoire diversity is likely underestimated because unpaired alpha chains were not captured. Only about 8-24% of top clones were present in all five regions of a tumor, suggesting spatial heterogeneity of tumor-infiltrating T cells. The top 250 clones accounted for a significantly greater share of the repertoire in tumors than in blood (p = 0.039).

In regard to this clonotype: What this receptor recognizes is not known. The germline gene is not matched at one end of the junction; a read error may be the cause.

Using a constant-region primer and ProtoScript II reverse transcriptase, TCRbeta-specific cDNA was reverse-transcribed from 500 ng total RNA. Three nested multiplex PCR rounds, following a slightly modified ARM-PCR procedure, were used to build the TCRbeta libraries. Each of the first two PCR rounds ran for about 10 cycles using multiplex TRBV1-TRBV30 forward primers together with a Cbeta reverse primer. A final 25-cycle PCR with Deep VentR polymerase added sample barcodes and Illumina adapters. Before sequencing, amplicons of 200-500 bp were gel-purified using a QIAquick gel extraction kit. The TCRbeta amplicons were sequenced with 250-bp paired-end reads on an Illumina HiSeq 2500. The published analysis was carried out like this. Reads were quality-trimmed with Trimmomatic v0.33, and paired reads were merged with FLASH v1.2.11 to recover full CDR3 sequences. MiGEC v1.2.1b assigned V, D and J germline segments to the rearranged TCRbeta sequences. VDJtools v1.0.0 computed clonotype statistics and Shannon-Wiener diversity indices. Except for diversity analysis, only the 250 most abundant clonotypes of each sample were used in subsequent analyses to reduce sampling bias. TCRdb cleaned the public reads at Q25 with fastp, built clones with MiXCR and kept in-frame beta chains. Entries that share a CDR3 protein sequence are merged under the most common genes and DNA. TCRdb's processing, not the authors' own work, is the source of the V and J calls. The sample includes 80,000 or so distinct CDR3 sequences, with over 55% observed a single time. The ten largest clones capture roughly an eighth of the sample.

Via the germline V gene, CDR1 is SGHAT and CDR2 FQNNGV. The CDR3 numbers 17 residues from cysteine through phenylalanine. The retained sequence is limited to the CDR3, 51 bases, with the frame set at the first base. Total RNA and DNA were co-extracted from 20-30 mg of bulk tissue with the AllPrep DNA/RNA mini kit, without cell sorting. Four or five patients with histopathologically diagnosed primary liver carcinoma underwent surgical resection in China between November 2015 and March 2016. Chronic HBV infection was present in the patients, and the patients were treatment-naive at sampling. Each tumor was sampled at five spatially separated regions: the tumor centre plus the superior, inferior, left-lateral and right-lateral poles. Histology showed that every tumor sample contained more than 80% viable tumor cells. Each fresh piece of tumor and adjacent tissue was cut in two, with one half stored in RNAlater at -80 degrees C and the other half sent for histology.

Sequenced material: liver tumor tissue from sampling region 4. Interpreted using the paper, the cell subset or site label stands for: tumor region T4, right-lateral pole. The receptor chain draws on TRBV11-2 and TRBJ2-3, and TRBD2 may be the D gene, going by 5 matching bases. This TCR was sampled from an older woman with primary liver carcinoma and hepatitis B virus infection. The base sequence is TGTGCCGGCAGCTTAGGGTTTGTGAGGGTTGGCACAGATACGCAGTATTTT. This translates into CAGSLGFVRVGTDTQYF.